A selection of T cell receptor beta chains follows, all from one sample in a study of cytomegalovirus exposure and HLA in healthy donors. The data were produced by immunoSEQ multiplex PCR, yet TCRdb's version contains in-frame clones alone and is incomplete. The table lists 150,000 or so clones, around 84% of them singletons. Material for sequencing was PBMCs. These receptor sequences come from a man aged 45-60 years in good health and CMV-seronegative. CDR3s include the opening cysteine and the closing phenylalanine or tryptophan. A D gene is named only where the DNA matches it firmly. Clone size, where shown, is once, few, many, or a class for clones that have expanded.

>TRBV11-2|.|.|TRBJ2-1
CASSLGESGEQFF
TGTGCCAGCAGCTTAGGGGAGAGCGGTGAGCAGTTCTTC
>TRBV27|.|.|TRBJ2-3
CASSFRGTLTSTDTQYF
TGTGCCAGCAGTTTTCGGGGGACTCTGACAAGCACAGATACGCAGTATTTT
>TRBV5-6|few|.|TRBJ2-3
CASRRGDTQYF
TGTGCCAGCCGAAGGGGGGATACGCAGTATTTT
>TRBV28|.|.|TRBJ1-6
CASHEAGSPYNSPLHF
TGTGCCAGCCACGAGGCGGGCAGTCCCTATAATTCACCCCTCCACTTT
>TRBV28|few|TRBD1|TRBJ1-1
CASSPFDRGTEAFF
TGTGCCAGCAGTCCATTCGACAGGGGCACTGAAGCTTTCTTT
>TRBV2|.|TRBD2|TRBJ2-3
CASSVLTSRRGTDTQYF
TGTGCCAGCAGTGTTCTGACTAGCAGGAGAGGGACAGATACGCAGTATTTT
>TRBV29-1|once|TRBD2|TRBJ2-3
CSVGTSGSPTDTQYF
TGCAGCGTTGGTACTAGCGGGAGCCCCACAGATACGCAGTATTTT
>TRBV11-3|once|.|TRBJ2-1
CASSLGQARGEQFF
TGTGCCAGCAGCTTAGGACAGGCTCGAGGTGAGCAGTTCTTC
>TRBV6-5|.|.|TRBJ1-5
CASSYSTGNQPQHF
TGTGCCAGCAGTTACTCGACAGGCAATCAGCCCCAGCATTTT
>TRBV5-1|.|TRBD2|TRBJ2-1
CASNSGSGNLGQFF
TGCGCCAGCAACTCAGGGAGCGGGAACCTAGGGCAGTTCTTC
>TRBV27|.|.|TRBJ1-2
CASSLRRDSVRGYTF
TGTGCCAGCAGTTTACGGAGGGATTCTGTTCGCGGCTACACCTTC
>TRBV5-1|.|TRBD1|TRBJ1-4
CASSLGQGGLNEKLFF
TGCGCCAGCAGCTTGGGACAGGGGGGTTTGAATGAAAAACTGTTTTTT
>TRBV19|.|.|TRBJ2-2
CASSTGNTGELFF
TGTGCCAGTAGCACGGGGAACACCGGGGAGCTGTTTTTT
>TRBV6-1|.|TRBD1|TRBJ1-3
CASSEGTGGFSGNTIYF
TGTGCCAGCAGTGAAGGCACAGGGGGTTTCTCTGGAAACACCATATATTTT
>TRBV14|.|.|TRBJ2-1
CASSQVDLGGEQFF
TGTGCCAGCAGCCAAGTGGACCTCGGAGGTGAGCAGTTCTTC
>TRBV27|.|TRBD1|TRBJ1-1
CASRDRVNTEAFF
TGTGCCAGCAGAGACAGGGTGAACACTGAAGCTTTCTTT
>TRBV7-9|.|.|TRBJ2-3
CASSLDGDTQYF
TGTGCCAGCAGCTTAGACGGGGATACGCAGTATTTT
>TRBV5-1|.|TRBD2|TRBJ2-1
CASSRREAVGSNEQFF
TGCGCCAGCAGCCGCCGGGAGGCCGTGGGGTCCAATGAGCAGTTCTTC
>TRBV27|once|.|TRBJ2-2
CASQTTPGELFF
TGTGCCAGCCAGACTACCCCCGGGGAGCTGTTTTTT
>TRBV7-9|.|.|TRBJ1-4
CASSTDPATGVSTNEKLFF
TGTGCCAGCAGCACTGATCCGGCGACAGGAGTTTCAACTAATGAAAAACTGTTTTTT
>TRBV6-5|.|TRBD1|TRBJ2-7
CASSDRDRVYEQYF
TGTGCCAGCAGTGACCGGGACAGGGTGTACGAGCAGTACTTC
>TRBV10-2|.|.|TRBJ2-1
CASSHLESSYNEQFF
TGCGCCAGCAGTCATTTAGAAAGCTCCTACAATGAGCAGTTCTTC
>TRBV7-9|once|.|TRBJ1-1
CASRPTELDTEAFF
TGTGCCAGCAGACCGACAGAGCTTGACACTGAAGCTTTCTTT
>TRBV30|few|.|TRBJ2-2
CAWSGEGNGELFF
TGTGCCTGGAGTGGAGAGGGTAACGGGGAGCTGTTTTTT
>TRBV7-9|.|.|TRBJ1-4
CASSLLGQEKLFF
TGTGCCAGCAGCTTACTTGGACAGGAAAAACTGTTTTTT
>TRBV5-1|.|.|TRBJ2-7
CASSLGTSSYEQYF
TGCGCCAGCAGCTTGGGGACATCGTCCTACGAGCAGTACTTC
>TRBV19|.|.|TRBJ1-1
CASSIGVTGHEAFF
TGTGCCAGTAGTATAGGTGTGACAGGCCATGAAGCTTTCTTT
>TRBV9|.|TRBD1|TRBJ2-5
CASSPQDRNQETQYF
TGTGCCAGCAGCCCCCAGGACAGGAATCAAGAGACCCAGTACTTC
>TRBV2|.|.|TRBJ2-3
CASSEIRDSLLASTDTQYF
TGTGCCAGCAGTGAGATTCGAGACAGCCTACTTGCTAGCACAGATACGCAGTATTTT
>TRBV7-9|.|TRBD1|TRBJ2-7
CASSSGTGSYEQYF
TGTGCCAGCAGCTCAGGGACAGGCTCCTACGAGCAGTACTTC
>TRBV7-7|.|TRBD1|TRBJ2-5
CASSLAGQEETQYF
TGTGCCAGCAGCTTAGCGGGACAGGAAGAGACCCAGTACTTC
>TRBV11-2|.|TRBD2|TRBJ2-7
CASSPLSGRHEQYF
TGTGCCAGCAGCCCTCTTAGCGGGAGGCACGAGCAGTACTTC
>TRBV5-1|.|.|TRBJ1-1
CASSLGSWGGGTEAFF
TGCGCCAGCAGCTTGGGGTCCTGGGGAGGGGGCACTGAAGCTTTCTTT
>TRBV28|.|.|TRBJ2-7
CASSLGLASYEQYF
TGTGCCAGCAGCCTGGGACTGGCCTCCTACGAGCAGTACTTC
>TRBV9|.|TRBD2|TRBJ2-1
CASSVGSGRVVNEQFF
TGTGCCAGCAGCGTAGGGAGCGGGAGGGTCGTGAATGAGCAGTTCTTC
>TRBV5-4|.|.|TRBJ2-3
CASSLRSPGRGTDTQYF
TGTGCCAGCAGCTTGAGATCCCCCGGCAGGGGCACAGATACGCAGTATTTT
>TRBV5-1|.|.|TRBJ1-5
CASSLVGGFNQPQHF
TGCGCCAGCAGCCTCGTTGGGGGGTTCAATCAGCCCCAGCATTTT
>TRBV6-1|once|.|TRBJ2-1
CASSESKGASSYNEQFF
TGTGCCAGCAGTGAGTCCAAAGGGGCCAGCTCCTACAATGAGCAGTTCTTC
>TRBV18|.|TRBD1|TRBJ1-1
CASSSTGHMNTEAFF
TGTGCCAGCTCCTCGACAGGGCACATGAACACTGAAGCTTTCTTT
>TRBV18|.|TRBD2|TRBJ2-2
CASPNLGLAGGTGELFF
TGTGCCAGTCCCAACCTGGGGCTAGCGGGAGGCACCGGGGAGCTGTTTTTT
>TRBV28|.|.|TRBJ1-2
CASNALQGTYGYTF
TGTGCCAGCAACGCACTGCAGGGGACCTATGGCTACACCTTC
>TRBV27|few|TRBD1|TRBJ2-7
CASSLGTGETYEQYF
TGTGCCAGCAGTTTAGGGACAGGGGAAACCTACGAGCAGTACTTC
>TRBV9|.|.|TRBJ1-1
CASSVQISNTEAFF
TGTGCCAGCAGCGTACAAATTTCGAACACTGAAGCTTTCTTT
>TRBV6-5|few|.|TRBJ1-4
CASSYSSGWNEKLFF
TGTGCCAGCAGTTACTCGTCAGGTTGGAATGAAAAACTGTTTTTT
>TRBV2|.|TRBD1|TRBJ2-7
CASSVSLAVGDRPYF
TGTGCCAGCAGTGTCTCCTTGGCGGTAGGGGACAGGCCCTACTTC
>TRBV19|few|.|TRBJ2-1
CASSVEGPGEQFF
TGTGCCAGTAGTGTCGAGGGCCCGGGTGAGCAGTTCTTC
>TRBV27|.|TRBD2|TRBJ2-7
CASSLYPLTGGSYEQYF
TGTGCCAGCAGTTTATATCCCCTTACGGGAGGTAGCTACGAGCAGTACTTC
>TRBV5-5|.|.|TRBJ1-1
CASSLGRVAEAFF
TGTGCCAGCAGCTTGGGGCGGGTGGCTGAAGCTTTCTTT